The rows below give T cell receptor beta chains drawn from one sample of a study of T cells in Graves' hyperthyroidism and ophthalmopathy. Via MiXCR, TCRdb re-called the multiplex PCR reads, giving one row per CDR3 protein. The sample has 610,000 or so distinct CDR3 sequences; around 46% are singletons. Sequenced sample: peripheral blood or thyroid tissue (not recorded which). Receptors were obtained from a woman in her late teens or twenties with Graves' hyperthyroidism. Both conserved end residues are part of each CDR3.

V: TRBV19
CDR3: CASSMRASYSNQPQHF

V: TRBV2
CDR3: CASSGLAGAGEQYF

V: TRBV7-8
CDR3: CASSPPSGETQYF

V: TRBV6-5
CDR3: CASSSGTGRRETQYF

V: TRBV19
CDR3: CASKEGPNTEAFF

V: TRBV7-3
CDR3: CASSLTGTDYGYTF

V: TRBV11-3
CDR3: CASSFRVGFDSPLHF

V: TRBV7-9
CDR3: CASSSRTEIGRNQPQHF

V: TRBV27
CDR3: CASSLSRQKSSYEQYF

V: TRBV19
CDR3: CASSKGVGGGQPQHF

V: TRBV7-8
CDR3: CASSSRDRRNYGYTF

V: TRBV10-2
CDR3: CASSEGGIVGNTIYF

V: TRBV3-1
CDR3: CASSQGGGYTF

V: TRBV19
CDR3: CASSIGGDWGNQPQHF

V: TRBV2
CDR3: CAGEIQEDTEAFF

V: TRBV7-9
CDR3: CASITAAGELFF

V: TRBV15
CDR3: CATYGTGDNEQYF

V: TRBV2
CDR3: CASIWTSMSYTF

V: TRBV20-1
CDR3: CSARGTSGRQETQYF

V: TRBV20-1
CDR3: CSVPRGAGGGYTF

V: TRBV20-1
CDR3: CSYPTGGSYEQYF

V: TRBV6-2/TRBV6-3
CDR3: CATFGGGAYEQYF

V: TRBV2
CDR3: CASSSTGYQETQCF

V: TRBV6-5
CDR3: CASSTLDKMNTEAFF

V: TRBV11-3
CDR3: CASSTSGPNTEAFF

V: TRBV7-3
CDR3: CASSFNEKLFF

V: TRBV18
CDR3: CASSSRQGEYEQYF

V: TRBV5-1
CDR3: CASSLLGLSQPQHF

V: TRBV7-9
CDR3: CASSLGQGGQPQHF

V: TRBV28
CDR3: CASSSLKKGNQPQHF

V: TRBV6-1
CDR3: CASSRGANENSPLHF

V: TRBV11-3
CDR3: CASSNNHPRTRPVSNTGELFF

V: TRBV10-3
CDR3: CAISDLGAVGYTF

V: TRBV4-1
CDR3: CASSARAVQETQYF

V: TRBV9
CDR3: CASSSIPGGRHEQYF

V: TRBV29-1
CDR3: CSVRAGGEAFF

V: TRBV2
CDR3: CASTIEGQGGQPQHF

V: TRBV2
CDR3: CASRLDGFYGYTF

V: TRBV2
CDR3: CASSVPRGRANSPLHF

V: TRBV12-3/TRBV12-4
CDR3: CASSAQGQGNYGYTF

V: TRBV6-6
CDR3: CASGQGAVVYEQYF

V: TRBV11-2
CDR3: CARTRLTGELFF

V: TRBV12-3/TRBV12-4
CDR3: CASSLRAGGKKTQYF

V: TRBV20-1
CDR3: CSGGGGGRPQHF

V: TRBV29-1
CDR3: CSVEAREGEQFF

V: TRBV5-8
CDR3: CASSLELATNEKLFF

V: TRBV7-9
CDR3: CASSSLAGQKYMNTEAFF

V: TRBV20-1
CDR3: CSARSGLSYEQYF

V: TRBV24-1
CDR3: CATSDPVGTGLNEHF

V: TRBV5-6
CDR3: CASSLQGMETQYF

V: TRBV7-9
CDR3: CASSQAGGRQETQYF

V: TRBV12-3/TRBV12-4
CDR3: CASSLGTGTEAFF